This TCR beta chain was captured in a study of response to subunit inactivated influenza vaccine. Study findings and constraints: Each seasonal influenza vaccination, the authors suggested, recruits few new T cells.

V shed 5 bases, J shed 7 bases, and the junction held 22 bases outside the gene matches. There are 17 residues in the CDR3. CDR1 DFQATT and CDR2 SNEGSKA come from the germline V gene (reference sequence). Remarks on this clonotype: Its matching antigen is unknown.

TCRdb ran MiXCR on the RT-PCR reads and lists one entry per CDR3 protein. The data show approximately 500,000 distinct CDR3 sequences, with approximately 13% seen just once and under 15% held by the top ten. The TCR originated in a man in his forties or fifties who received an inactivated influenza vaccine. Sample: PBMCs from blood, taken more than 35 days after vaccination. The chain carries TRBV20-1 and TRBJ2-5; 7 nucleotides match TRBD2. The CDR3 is CSAEWVPAGSDWGTQYF. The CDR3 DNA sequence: TGCAGTGCTGAATGGGTTCCAGCGGGGTCGGATTGGGGGACCCAGTACTTC.